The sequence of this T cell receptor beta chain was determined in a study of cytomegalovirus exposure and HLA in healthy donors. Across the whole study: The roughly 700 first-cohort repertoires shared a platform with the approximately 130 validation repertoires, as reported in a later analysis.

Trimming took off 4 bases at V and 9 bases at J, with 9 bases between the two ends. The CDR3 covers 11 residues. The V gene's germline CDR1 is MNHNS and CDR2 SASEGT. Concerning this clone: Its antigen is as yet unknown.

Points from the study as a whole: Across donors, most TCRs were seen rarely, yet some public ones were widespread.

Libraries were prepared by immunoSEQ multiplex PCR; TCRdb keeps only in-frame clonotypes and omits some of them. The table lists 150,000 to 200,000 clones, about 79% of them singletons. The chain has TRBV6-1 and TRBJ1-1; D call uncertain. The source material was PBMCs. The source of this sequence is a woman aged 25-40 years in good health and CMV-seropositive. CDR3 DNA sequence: TGTGCCAGCAGTGTGGGCGGGAAAGCTTTCTTT. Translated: CASSVGGKAFF.